The 3 T cell receptor beta chains reported below all come from one sample, sequenced in a study of technical replicates of blood from a handful of donors. The data were produced by immunoSEQ multiplex PCR, yet TCRdb's version contains in-frame clones alone and is incomplete. The sample has about 73,000 clones, 90% seen once. Sample: PBMCs. The receptors derive from a human donor in good health. Some clones in this sample may be carry-over from other donors' samples.

This chain uses TRBV6-6 with TRBJ2-1, with D unresolved. The CDR3 extends over 14 amino acids. CDR1 is MNHNY and CDR2 is SVGAGI in the germline V gene (reference sequence). V was trimmed by 5 bases and J by 7 bases, leaving 15 bases between them. CDR3 loop: CASSPSLSENEQFF. In nucleotides, the CDR3 is TGTGCCAGCAGTCCCTCCCTAAGCGAGAATGAGCAGTTCTTC.

A note on this clone: At one end, the junction sequence differs from germline, possibly due to a read error. The V gene is TRBV7-2, the J gene TRBJ2-7, with D perhaps TRBD2 (5 bases). Germline V CDR1 and CDR2: SGHTA, FQGNSA. This CDR3 region has 13 residues. The CDR3 DNA follows: TGCGCGTCCCGGGGATCCGACCCCTACGAGCAGTACTTC. Amino acid sequence: CASRGSDPYEQYF.

The chain links TRBV15 to TRBJ1-6; weak D call: TRBD1 (6 bases). V was clipped by 8 bases and J by 3 bases, with 14 bases between them. The length of the CDR3 is 15 residues. Germline lookup yields CDR1 LNHNV and CDR2 YYDKDF (reference sequence). The DNA of the CDR3 is TGTGCCACCGGGGGCGACAGGTACTATAATTCACCCCTCCACTTT. Translating gives CATGGDRYYNSPLHF. Drawing the rest from reference TRBV15 and TRBJ1-6, the complete variable domain is DAMVIQNPRYQVTQFGKPVTLSCSQTLNHNVMYWYQQKSSQAPKLLFHYYDKDFNNEADTPDNFQSRRPNTSFCFLDIRSPGLGDTAMYLCATGGDRYYNSPLHFGNGTRLTVT.